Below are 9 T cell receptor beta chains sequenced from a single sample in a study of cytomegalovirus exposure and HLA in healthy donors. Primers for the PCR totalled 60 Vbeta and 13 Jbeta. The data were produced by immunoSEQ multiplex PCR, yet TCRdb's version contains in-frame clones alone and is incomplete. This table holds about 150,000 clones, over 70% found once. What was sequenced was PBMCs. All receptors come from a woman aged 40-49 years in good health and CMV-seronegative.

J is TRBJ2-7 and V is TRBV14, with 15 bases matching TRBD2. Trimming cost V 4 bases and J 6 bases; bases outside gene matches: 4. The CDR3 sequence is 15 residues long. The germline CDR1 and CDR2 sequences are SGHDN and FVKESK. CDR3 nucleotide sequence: TGTGCCAGCAGCCCCGGACTAGCGGGAGGGCTCGAGCAGTACTTC. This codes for CASSPGLAGGLEQYF.

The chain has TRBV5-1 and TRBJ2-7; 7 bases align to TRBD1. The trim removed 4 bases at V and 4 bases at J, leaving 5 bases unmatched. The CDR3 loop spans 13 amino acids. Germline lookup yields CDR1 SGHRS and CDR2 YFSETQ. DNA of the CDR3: TGCGCCAGCAGCCTTGACAGGGATTACGAGCAGTACTTC. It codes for CASSLDRDYEQYF. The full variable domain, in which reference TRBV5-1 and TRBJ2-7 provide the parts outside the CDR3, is KAGVTQTPRYLIKTRGQQVTLSCSPISGHRSVSWYQQTPGQGLQFLFEYFSETQRNKGNFPGRFSGRQFSNSRSEMNVSTLELGDSALYLCASSLDRDYEQYFGPGTRLTVT.

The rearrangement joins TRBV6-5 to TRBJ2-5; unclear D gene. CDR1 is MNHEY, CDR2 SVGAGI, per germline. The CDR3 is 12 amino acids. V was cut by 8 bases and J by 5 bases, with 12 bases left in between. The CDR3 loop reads CASGGGVETQYF. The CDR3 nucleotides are TGTGCCAGCGGTGGCGGAGTGGAGACCCAGTACTTC.

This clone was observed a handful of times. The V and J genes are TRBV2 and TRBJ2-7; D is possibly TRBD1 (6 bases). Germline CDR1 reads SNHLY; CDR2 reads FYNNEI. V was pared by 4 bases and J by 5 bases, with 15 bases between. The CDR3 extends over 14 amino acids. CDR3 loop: CASSVPGEWNEQYF. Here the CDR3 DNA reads TGTGCCAGCAGTGTTCCAGGGGAGTGGAACGAGCAGTACTTC.

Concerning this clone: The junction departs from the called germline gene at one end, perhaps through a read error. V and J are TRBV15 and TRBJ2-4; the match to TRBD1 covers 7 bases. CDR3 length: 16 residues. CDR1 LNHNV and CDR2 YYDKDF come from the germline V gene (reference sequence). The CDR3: CATSRGGQTNKNSQYF. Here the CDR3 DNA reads TGTGCCACCAGCAGAGGGGGACAGACAAACAAAAACAGTCAGTACTTC.

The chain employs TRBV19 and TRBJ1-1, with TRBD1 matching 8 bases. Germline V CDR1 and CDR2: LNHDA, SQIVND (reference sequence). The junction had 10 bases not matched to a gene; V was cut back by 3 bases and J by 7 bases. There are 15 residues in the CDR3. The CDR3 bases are TGTGCCAGTAGTATGTCGGGCAGGGGGCGGGTTGAAGCTTTCTTT. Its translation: CASSMSGRGRVEAFF.

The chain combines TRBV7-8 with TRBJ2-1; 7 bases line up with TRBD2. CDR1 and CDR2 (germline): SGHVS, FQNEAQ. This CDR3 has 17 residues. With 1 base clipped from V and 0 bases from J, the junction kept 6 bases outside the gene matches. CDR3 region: CASSLVTSAFSYNEQFF. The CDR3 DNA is TGTGCCAGCAGCTTAGTTACTAGCGCTTTCTCCTACAATGAGCAGTTCTTC.

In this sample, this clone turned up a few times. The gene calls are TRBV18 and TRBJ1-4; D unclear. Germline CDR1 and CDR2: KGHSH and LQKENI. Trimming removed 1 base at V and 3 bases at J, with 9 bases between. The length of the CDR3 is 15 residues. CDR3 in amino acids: CASSPQAEANEKLFF. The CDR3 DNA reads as TGTGCCAGCTCACCACAGGCAGAGGCTAATGAAAAACTGTTTTTT.

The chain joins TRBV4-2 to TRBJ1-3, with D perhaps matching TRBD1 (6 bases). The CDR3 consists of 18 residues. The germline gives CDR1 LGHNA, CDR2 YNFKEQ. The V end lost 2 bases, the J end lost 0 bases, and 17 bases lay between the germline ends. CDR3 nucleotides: TGTGCCAGCAGCCAAAGATTAAGACAGGCCCTCTCTGGAAACACCATATATTTT. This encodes CASSQRLRQALSGNTIYF.